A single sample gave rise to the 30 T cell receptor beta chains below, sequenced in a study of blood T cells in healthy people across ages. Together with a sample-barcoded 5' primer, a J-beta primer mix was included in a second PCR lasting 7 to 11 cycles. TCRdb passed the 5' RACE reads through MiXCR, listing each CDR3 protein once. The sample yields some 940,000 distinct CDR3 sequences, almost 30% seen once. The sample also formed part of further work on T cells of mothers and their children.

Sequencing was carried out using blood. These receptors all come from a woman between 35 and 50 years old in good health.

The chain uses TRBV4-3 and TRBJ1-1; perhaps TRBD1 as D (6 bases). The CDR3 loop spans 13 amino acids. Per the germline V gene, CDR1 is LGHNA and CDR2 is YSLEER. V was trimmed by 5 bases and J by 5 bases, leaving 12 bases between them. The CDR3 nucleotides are TGCGCCAGCAGCATAACAGGGAGAACTGAAGCTTTCTTT. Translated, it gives CASSITGRTEAFF.

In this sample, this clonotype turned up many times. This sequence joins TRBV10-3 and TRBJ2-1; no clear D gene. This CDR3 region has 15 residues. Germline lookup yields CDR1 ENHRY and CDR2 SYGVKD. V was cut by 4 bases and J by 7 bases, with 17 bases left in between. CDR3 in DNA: TGTGCCATCAGTGCAGGTCAAGTGGGGAAAAATGAGCAGTTCTTC. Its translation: CAISAGQVGKNEQFF.

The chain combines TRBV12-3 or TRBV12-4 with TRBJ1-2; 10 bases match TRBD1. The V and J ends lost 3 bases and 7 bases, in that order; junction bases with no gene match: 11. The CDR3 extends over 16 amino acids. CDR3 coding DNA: TGTGCCAGCAGTTTTCGGGACAGGGGCATGCAAAGTGGCTACACCTTC. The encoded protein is CASSFRDRGMQSGYTF.

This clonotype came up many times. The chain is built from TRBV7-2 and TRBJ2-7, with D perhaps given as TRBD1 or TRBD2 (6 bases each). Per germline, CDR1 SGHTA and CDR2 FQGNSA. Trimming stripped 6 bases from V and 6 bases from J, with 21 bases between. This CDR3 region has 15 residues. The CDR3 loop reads CASSHSLTGAPEQYF. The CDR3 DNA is TGTGCCAGCAGTCACTCCCTTACGGGGGCGCCCGAGCAGTACTTC.

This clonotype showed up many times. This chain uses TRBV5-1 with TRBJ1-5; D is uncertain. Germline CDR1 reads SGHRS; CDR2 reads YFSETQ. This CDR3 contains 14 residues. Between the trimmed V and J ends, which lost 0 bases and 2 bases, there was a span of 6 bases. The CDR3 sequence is CASSLEPGNQPQHF. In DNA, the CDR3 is TGCGCCAGCAGCTTGGAACCCGGCAATCAGCCCCAGCATTTT.

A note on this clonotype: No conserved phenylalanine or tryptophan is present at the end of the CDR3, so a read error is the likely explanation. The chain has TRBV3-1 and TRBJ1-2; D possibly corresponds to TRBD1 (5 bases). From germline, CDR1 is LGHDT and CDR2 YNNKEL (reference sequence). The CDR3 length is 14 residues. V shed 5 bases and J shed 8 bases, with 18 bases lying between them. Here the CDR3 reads CASSKPGGGGGYTI. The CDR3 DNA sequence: TGTGCCAGCAGCAAGCCAGGTGGGGGAGGCGGCTACACCATC.

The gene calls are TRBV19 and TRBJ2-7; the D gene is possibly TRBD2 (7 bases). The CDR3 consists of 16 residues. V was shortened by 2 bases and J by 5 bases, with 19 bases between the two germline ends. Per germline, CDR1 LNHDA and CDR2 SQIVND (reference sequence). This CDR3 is CASSISAGAPPHEQYF. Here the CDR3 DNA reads TGTGCCAGTAGTATATCCGCGGGGGCACCACCTCACGAGCAGTACTTC.

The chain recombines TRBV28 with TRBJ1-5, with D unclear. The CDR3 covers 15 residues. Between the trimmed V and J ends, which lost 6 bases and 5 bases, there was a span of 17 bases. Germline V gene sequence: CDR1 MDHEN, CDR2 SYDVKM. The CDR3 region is CASSLTGRGHQPQHF. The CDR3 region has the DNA TGTGCCAGCAGCCTCACGGGCAGAGGACATCAGCCCCAGCATTTT.

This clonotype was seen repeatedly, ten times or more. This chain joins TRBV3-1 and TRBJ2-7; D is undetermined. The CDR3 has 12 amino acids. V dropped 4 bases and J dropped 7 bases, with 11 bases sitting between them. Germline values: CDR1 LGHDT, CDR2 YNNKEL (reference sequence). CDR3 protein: CASSRGGVEQYF. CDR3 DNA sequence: TGTGCCAGCAGCCGTGGTGGGGTTGAGCAGTACTTC.

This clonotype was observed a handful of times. The CDR3 nucleotides are TGTGCCAGCAGTGACTCGGACAGGGGGTGGGGCTACACCTTC. This codes for CASSDSDRGWGYTF. The chain carries TRBV25-1 and TRBJ1-2; TRBD1 matches at 10 bases. V shed 3 bases and J 8 bases; nucleotides not matched to a gene: 6. This CDR3 contains 14 residues. From germline, CDR1 is MGHDK and CDR2 SYGVNS.

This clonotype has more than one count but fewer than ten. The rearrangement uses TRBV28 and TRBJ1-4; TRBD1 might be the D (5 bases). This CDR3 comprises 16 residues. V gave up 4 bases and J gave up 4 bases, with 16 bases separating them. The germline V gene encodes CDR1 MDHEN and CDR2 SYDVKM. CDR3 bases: TGTGCCAGCAGTTCATTATGGCGGGACGTTAATGAAAAACTGTTTTTT. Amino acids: CASSSLWRDVNEKLFF.

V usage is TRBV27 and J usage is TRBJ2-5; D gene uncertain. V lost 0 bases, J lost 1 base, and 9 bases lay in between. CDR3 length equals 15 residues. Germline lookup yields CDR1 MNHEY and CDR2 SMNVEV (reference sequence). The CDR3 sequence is CASSLSTVPQETQYF. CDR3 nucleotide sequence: TGTGCCAGCAGTTTATCCACAGTGCCCCAAGAGACCCAGTACTTC.

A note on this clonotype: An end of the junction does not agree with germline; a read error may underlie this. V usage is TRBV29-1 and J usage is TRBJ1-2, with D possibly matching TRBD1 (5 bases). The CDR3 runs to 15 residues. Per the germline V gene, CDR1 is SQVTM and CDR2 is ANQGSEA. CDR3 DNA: TGCAGCGTCGAAGATCGGCAGGGACTAAACTATGGCTACACCTTC. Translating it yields CSVEDRQGLNYGYTF.

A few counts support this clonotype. CDR3 coding DNA: TGTGCCAGCAGTCCTCCTCTCGGGCCACCCGGGGGCAATGAGCAGTTCTTC. Translation gives CASSPPLGPPGGNEQFF. The V call is TRBV7-2, the J call TRBJ2-1, with D maybe TRBD2 (6 bases). The CDR3 extends over 17 amino acids. Trimming pared 6 bases from V and 6 bases from J, leaving 24 bases between. Germline-derived CDR1 and CDR2 are SGHTA and FQGNSA.

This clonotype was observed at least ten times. CDR3 region: CASSLTPGQGVLGKETQYF. The CDR3 nucleotides are TGTGCCAGCAGCTTAACCCCGGGACAGGGGGTACTGGGTAAAGAGACCCAGTACTTC. This chain uses TRBV7-2 with TRBJ2-5; the match to TRBD1 covers 11 bases. Looked up from germline, CDR1 is SGHTA and CDR2 is FQGNSA. The trim removed 2 bases at V and 3 bases at J, leaving 14 bases unmatched. This CDR3 has 19 amino acids.

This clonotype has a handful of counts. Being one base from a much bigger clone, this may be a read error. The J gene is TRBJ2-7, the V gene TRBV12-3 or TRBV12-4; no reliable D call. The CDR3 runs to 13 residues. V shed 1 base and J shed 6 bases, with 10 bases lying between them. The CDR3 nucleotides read TGTGCCAGCAGTTTAGGCCTCACGGGCGAGCAGTACTTC. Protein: CASSLGLTGEQYF.

CDR3 in DNA: TGTGCCAGCAGCCAAGGGGCAGGGCCGAAGAATGAGCAGTTCTTC. Protein product: CASSQGAGPKNEQFF. J is TRBJ2-1 and V is TRBV3-1, with D maybe TRBD1 (5 bases). Germline lookup yields CDR1 LGHDT and CDR2 YNNKEL (reference sequence). The CDR3 has 15 amino acids. V was shortened by 1 base and J by 7 bases, with 14 bases between the two germline ends.

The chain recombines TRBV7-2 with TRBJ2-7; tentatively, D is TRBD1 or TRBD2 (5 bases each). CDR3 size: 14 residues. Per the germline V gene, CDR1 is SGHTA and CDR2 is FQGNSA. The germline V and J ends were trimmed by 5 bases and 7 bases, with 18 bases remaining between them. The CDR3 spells CASSPYGDGEEQYF. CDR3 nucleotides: TGTGCCAGCAGCCCCTACGGGGACGGAGAAGAGCAGTACTTC.

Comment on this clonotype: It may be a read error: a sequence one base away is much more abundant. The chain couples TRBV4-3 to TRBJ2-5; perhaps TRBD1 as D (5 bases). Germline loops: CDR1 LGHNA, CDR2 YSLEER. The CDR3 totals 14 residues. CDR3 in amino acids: CASSPGRAQEPQYF. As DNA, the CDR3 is TGCGCCAGCAGCCCCGGCAGGGCACAAGAGCCCCAGTACTTC.

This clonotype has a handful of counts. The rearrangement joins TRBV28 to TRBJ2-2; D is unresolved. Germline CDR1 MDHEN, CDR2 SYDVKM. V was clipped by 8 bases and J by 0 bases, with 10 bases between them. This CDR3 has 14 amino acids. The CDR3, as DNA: TGTGCCAGCCTTCGACACCCGAACACCGGGGAGCTGTTTTTT. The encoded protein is CASLRHPNTGELFF.

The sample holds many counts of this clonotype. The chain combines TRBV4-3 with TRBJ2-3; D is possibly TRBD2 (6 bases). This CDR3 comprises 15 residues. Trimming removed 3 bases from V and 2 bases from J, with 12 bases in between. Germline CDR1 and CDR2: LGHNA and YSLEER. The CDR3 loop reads CASSQRADYTDTQYF. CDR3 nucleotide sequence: TGCGCCAGCAGCCAGCGGGCGGACTACACAGATACGCAGTATTTT.

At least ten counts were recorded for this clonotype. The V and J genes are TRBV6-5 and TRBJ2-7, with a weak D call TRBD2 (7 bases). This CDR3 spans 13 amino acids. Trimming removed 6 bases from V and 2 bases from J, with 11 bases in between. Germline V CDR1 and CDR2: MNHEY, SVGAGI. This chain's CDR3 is CASRDGGPYEQYF. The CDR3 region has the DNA TGTGCCAGCAGGGACGGGGGGCCCTACGAGCAGTACTTC.

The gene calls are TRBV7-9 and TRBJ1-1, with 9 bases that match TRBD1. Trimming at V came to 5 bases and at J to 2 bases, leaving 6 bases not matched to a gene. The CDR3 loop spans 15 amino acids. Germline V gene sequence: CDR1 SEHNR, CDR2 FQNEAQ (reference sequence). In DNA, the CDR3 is TGTGCCAGCAGCCAGGACAGGGGATCAAACACTGAAGCTTTCTTT. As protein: CASSQDRGSNTEAFF.

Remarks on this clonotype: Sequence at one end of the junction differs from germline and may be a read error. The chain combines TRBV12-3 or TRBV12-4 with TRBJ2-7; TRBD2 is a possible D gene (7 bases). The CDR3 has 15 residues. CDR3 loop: CASSFLRGAAYDQYF. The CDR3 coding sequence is TGTGCCAGCAGCTTCCTACGGGGGGCTGCTTACGACCAGTACTTC.

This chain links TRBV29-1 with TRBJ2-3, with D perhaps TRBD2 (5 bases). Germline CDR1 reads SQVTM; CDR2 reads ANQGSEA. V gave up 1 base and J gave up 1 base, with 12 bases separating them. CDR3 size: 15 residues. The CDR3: CSVEGSERGTDTQYF. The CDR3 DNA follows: TGCAGCGTTGAAGGTAGCGAGAGGGGCACAGATACGCAGTATTTT.

CDR3 sequence (DNA): TGTGCCGGGTCGGGGGGGAGCTCCTACAATGAGCAGTTCTTC. It encodes CAGSGGSSYNEQFF. This rearrangement joins TRBV28 to TRBJ2-1; 8 bases align to TRBD2. The V gene end was trimmed by 11 bases and the J gene end by 0 bases; junction bases not matched to a gene: 6. The CDR3 has 14 amino acids. Germline V gene data show CDR1 as MDHEN and CDR2 as SYDVKM.

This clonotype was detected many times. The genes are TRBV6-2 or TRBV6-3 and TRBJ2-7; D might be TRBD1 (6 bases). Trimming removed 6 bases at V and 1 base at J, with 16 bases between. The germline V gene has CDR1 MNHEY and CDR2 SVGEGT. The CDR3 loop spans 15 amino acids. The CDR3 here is CASRVRTVASYEQYF. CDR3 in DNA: TGTGCCAGCAGAGTACGGACAGTTGCATCCTACGAGCAGTACTTC.

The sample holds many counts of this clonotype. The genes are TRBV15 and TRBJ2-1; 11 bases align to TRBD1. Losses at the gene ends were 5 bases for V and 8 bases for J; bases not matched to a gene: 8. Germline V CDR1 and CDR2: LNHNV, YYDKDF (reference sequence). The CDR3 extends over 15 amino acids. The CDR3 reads CATSAGQGAVDEQFF. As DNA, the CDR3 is TGTGCCACCAGCGCCGGACAGGGGGCGGTCGATGAGCAGTTCTTC.

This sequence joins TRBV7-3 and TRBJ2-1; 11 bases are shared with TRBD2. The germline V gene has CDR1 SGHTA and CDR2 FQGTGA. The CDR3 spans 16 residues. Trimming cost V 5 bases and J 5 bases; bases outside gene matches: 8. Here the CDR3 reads CASSRSGTSGNNEQFF. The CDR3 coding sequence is TGTGCCAGCAGCCGCTCCGGGACTAGCGGTAACAATGAGCAGTTCTTC.

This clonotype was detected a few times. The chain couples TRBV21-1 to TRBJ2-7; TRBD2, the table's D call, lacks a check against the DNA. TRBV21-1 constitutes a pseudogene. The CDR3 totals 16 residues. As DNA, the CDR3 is TGTGCCAGCAGCAAAGATCGACTAGCGGGGCCCTACGAGCAGTACTTC. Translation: CASSKDRLAGPYEQYF.